The rows below give T cell receptor beta chains drawn from one sample of a study of shared clonotypes between healthy human individuals. Assay used: immunoSEQ multiplex PCR; TCRdb lists only in-frame clones, some missing. The sample holds about 79,000 clones, 50% to 70% seen once. The sample was memory CD8+ T cells sorted from blood. These receptors all come from a man aged 30 to 45 in good health. CDR3s include the opening cysteine and the closing phenylalanine or tryptophan. D genes are given only for firm matches. The size entry is marked missing in some rows and otherwise reads once, few, many or a size class.

d_call j_call v_call clone_size cdr3_nt cdr3_aa
. TRBJ2-7 TRBV7-9 . TGTGCCAGCAGTTCTTCTGGCCAGGGATCCTACGAGCAGTACTTC CASSSSGQGSYEQYF
TRBD1 TRBJ1-5 TRBV18 . TGTGCCAGCTCACCTAAGACAGGGCGCATCAATCAGCCCCAGCATTTT CASSPKTGRINQPQHF
. TRBJ2-1 TRBV9 . TGTGCCAGTGGGGGGACTGCCCCTTACAATGAGCAGTTCTTC CASGGTAPYNEQFF
TRBD2 TRBJ2-7 TRBV7-6 . TGTGCCAGCAGCCTAGGACTAGGGTGGGAGCAGTACTTC CASSLGLGWEQYF
. TRBJ2-5 TRBV19 few TGTGCCAGTAGTGCCAATACAGGGTACCAAGAGACCCAGTACTTC CASSANTGYQETQYF
. TRBJ2-7 TRBV2 . TGTGCCAGCAGCGGATCAACCTACGAGCAGTACTTC CASSGSTYEQYF
. TRBJ1-4 TRBV2 . TGTGCCAGCAGCCCGGGGGGGTCGGGTGAAAAACTGTTTTTT CASSPGGSGEKLFF
. TRBJ2-1 TRBV18 . TGTGCCAGCTCACCCAAACACTCCTACAATGAGCAGTTCTTC CASSPKHSYNEQFF
. TRBJ2-7 TRBV21-1 . TGTGCCAGCAGCAAATTGCTCCCCGGACAGGGATCCTACGAGCAGTACTTC CASSKLLPGQGSYEQYF
. TRBJ2-7 TRBV27 . TGTGCCAGCAGTTTAAAGCAGGGGGGAGAGCAGTACTTC CASSLKQGGEQYF
. TRBJ2-1 TRBV2 . TGTGCCAGCAGTGTCGGAGGGCCCCCGTTCTTC CASSVGGPPFF
. TRBJ2-1 TRBV4-1 . TGCGCCAGCAGCCAAGCGCGACAGACGATCTACAATGAGCAGTTCTTC CASSQARQTIYNEQFF
. TRBJ2-7 TRBV6-1 . TGCGCCAGCAGTGAGTCGAACACAAGGGCAATGGACGAGCAGTACTTC CASSESNTRAMDEQYF
. TRBJ2-7 TRBV20-1 once TGCAGTGCTAGTCGGCGGGACGAGCAGTACTTC CSASRRDEQYF
TRBD2 TRBJ2-7 TRBV5-1 . TGCGCCAGCAGCTCCGGGACTAACTACGAGCAGTACTTC CASSSGTNYEQYF
. TRBJ1-2 TRBV5-1 . TGCGCCAGCAGCTTGGAAACAGCCGTTGGCTACACCTTC CASSLETAVGYTF
. TRBJ1-2 TRBV27 . TGTGCCAGCTCGACGGGACCTTCTAACTATGGCTACACCTTC CASSTGPSNYGYTF
. TRBJ2-1 TRBV6-5 . TGTGCCAGCAGGGTAACAGGGCAGGCTTTCCATGAGCAGTTCTTC CASRVTGQAFHEQFF
. TRBJ2-1 TRBV29-1 few TGCAGCGTTGAAGTCTCTAGCGCCGACAATGAGCAGTTCTTC CSVEVSSADNEQFF
. TRBJ2-1 TRBV5-6 once TGTGCCAGCAGCTTGGGCCGGAATGAGCAGTTCTTC CASSLGRNEQFF
. TRBJ2-7 TRBV27 . TGTGCCAGCGGGCCCGTTGGATACGAGCAGTACTTC CASGPVGYEQYF
TRBD2 TRBJ2-1 TRBV5-8 many TGTGCCAGCGACCCGGGACTAGCGGGGAGCTCCTACAATGAGCAGTTCTTC CASDPGLAGSSYNEQFF
. TRBJ2-1 TRBV27 . TGTGCCAGCAGTTTTCAGGGGATGAATGAGCAGTTCTTC CASSFQGMNEQFF
TRBD2 TRBJ2-5 TRBV9 . TGTGCCAGCAGCGTAGGATGGTTAGCGGGAGTCGAGACCCAGTACTTC CASSVGWLAGVETQYF
TRBD1 TRBJ1-3 TRBV4-3 . TGCGCCAGCAGCCAAGATTGGGGGACAGGGGTCGTTAACACCATATATTTT CASSQDWGTGVVNTIYF
. TRBJ2-7 TRBV28 . TGTGCCAGCAGTACCAGGGACTACGAGCAGTACTTC CASSTRDYEQYF
. TRBJ2-7 TRBV7-9 few TGTGCCAGCAGCTTAGCCGGTACAGGTTTCTACGAGCAGTACTTC CASSLAGTGFYEQYF
TRBD2 TRBJ2-1 TRBV19 . TGTGCCAGTAGTGGACTAGCGGGAGGGTACAATGAGCAGTTCTTC CASSGLAGGYNEQFF
. TRBJ2-1 TRBV28 . TGTGCCAGCAGTTTATCTGGGGTCAATGAGCAGTTCTTC CASSLSGVNEQFF
. TRBJ2-5 TRBV11-2 few TGCGCCAGCAGCCAAGATCGGGCTAGGACCCTGGAGACCCAGTACTTC CASSQDRARTLETQYF
. TRBJ2-5 TRBV28 . TGTGCCAGCAGTTTAGAAGTAGCGAGAGGAGAGACCCAGTACTTC CASSLEVARGETQYF
. TRBJ2-6 TRBV2 . TGTGCCAGCAGTGATCTGAGTTACCGATACAAAGGGGCCAACGTCCTGACTTTC CASSDLSYRYKGANVLTF
. TRBJ1-2 TRBV6-5 few TGTGCCAGCAGTTCCACCTCCTGGGGGCTCGGCTATGGCTACACCTTC CASSSTSWGLGYGYTF
. TRBJ1-2 TRBV7-9 . TGTGCCAGCAGCCTACCCAGGTCTGGCTATGGCTACACCTTC CASSLPRSGYGYTF
. TRBJ1-2 TRBV27 medium-sized TGTGCCAGCAGTTTAACTCACAGGGATGGCTACACCTTC CASSLTHRDGYTF
. TRBJ2-1 TRBV28 . TGTGCCAGCAGCCGGTATGAGCAGTTCTTC CASSRYEQFF
. TRBJ1-2 TRBV10-3 few TGTGCCATCAGTGTCTCTGGCTACACCTTC CAISVSGYTF
. TRBJ2-6 TRBV27 once TGTGCCAGCAGAACCCTTAGGGGCTCTGGGGCCAACGTCCTGACTTTC CASRTLRGSGANVLTF
TRBD1 TRBJ1-4 TRBV7-9 . TGTGCCAGCAGCCCACAGGGGAATGAAAAACTGTTTTTT CASSPQGNEKLFF
. TRBJ2-1 TRBV7-2 . TGTGCCAGCAGCTTAGGGGTAGGCTCCTACAATGAGCAGTTCTTC CASSLGVGSYNEQFF
TRBD1 TRBJ2-2 TRBV29-1 once TGCAGCGTTACCGGACAGGGCTGGAACACCGGGGAGCTGTTTTTT CSVTGQGWNTGELFF
. TRBJ2-7 TRBV18 . TGTGCCAGCTCACGACAGGACTGGGCCTCCTACGAGCAGTACTTC CASSRQDWASYEQYF
. TRBJ2-7 TRBV18 once TGTGCCAGCTCACCAGCCAGGAGGGCCGTCTACGAGCAGTACTTC CASSPARRAVYEQYF
. TRBJ2-3 TRBV6-6 . TGTGCCAGCAGTCTAACCCTCTTCGCTAGCACAGATACGCAGTATTTT CASSLTLFASTDTQYF
. TRBJ2-7 TRBV28 . TGTGCCAGCAGTTTGGGACTCGGAGATTACGAGCAGTACTTC CASSLGLGDYEQYF
TRBD1 TRBJ2-7 TRBV28 . TGTGCCAGCAGTTTTCCCGGGACAGGGAACGAGCAGTACTTC CASSFPGTGNEQYF
TRBD2 TRBJ2-1 TRBV7-8 . TGTGCCAGCAGCTTTGGGACTAGCGGGAGTTACAATGAGCAGTTCTTC CASSFGTSGSYNEQFF
. TRBJ1-1 TRBV2 . TGTGCCAGCAGTGACGGGACGGGGAAGGAAGCTTTCTTT CASSDGTGKEAFF
TRBD1 TRBJ1-5 TRBV6-1 once TGTGCCAGCAGTGAAGGACAGGGCTTTCAGCCCCAGCATTTT CASSEGQGFQPQHF
. TRBJ1-2 TRBV6-5 few TGTGCCAGCAGGAGGTTTGGCTACACCTTC CASRRFGYTF
TRBD2 TRBJ2-7 TRBV25-1 once TGTGCCAGCAGTGACCAAGGGCTAGCGGGAGGGCCGATGAACGAGCAGTACTTC CASSDQGLAGGPMNEQYF
TRBD2 TRBJ2-3 TRBV7-9 few TGTGCCAGCAGCGAAGGGACTAGATACTATGGTACGCAGTATTTT CASSEGTRYYGTQYF